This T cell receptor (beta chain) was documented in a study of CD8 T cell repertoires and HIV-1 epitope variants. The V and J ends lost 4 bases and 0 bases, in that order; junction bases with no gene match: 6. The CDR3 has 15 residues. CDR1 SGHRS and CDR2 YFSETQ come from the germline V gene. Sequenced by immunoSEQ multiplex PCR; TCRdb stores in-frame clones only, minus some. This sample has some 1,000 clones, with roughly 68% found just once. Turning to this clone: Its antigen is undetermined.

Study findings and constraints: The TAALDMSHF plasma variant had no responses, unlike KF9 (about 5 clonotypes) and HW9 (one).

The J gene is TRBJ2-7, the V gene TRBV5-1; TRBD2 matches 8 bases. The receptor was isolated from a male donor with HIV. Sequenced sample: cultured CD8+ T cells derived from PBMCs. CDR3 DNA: TGCGCCAGCAGCCCTCTAGGGACTAGCTCCTACGAGCAGTACTTC. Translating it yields CASSPLGTSSYEQYF.